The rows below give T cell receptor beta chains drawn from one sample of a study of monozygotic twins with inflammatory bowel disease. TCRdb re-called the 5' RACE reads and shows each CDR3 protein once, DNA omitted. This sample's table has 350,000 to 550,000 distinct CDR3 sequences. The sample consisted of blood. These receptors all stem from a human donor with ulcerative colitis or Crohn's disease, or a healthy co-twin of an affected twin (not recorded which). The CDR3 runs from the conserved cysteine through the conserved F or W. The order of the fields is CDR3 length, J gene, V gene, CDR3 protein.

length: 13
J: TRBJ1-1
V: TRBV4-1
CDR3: CASSHGTVSGAFF

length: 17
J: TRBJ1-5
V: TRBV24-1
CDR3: CATFLDRQGFFNQPQHF

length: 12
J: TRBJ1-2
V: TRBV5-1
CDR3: CASSLGAHGYTF

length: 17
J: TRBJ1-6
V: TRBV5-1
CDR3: CASSFDRISSYNSPLHF

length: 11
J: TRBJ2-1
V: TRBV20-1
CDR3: CSATWGDEQFF

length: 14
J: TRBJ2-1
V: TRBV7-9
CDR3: CASSLPGAPYEQFF

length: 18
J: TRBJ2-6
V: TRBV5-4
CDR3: CASSSRKQSLSGANVLTF

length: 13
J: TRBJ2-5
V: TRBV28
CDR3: CASSYPKTETQYF

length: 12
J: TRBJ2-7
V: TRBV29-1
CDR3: CSVVGGGYEQYF

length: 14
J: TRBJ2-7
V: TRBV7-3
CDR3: CASSLSPATYEQYF

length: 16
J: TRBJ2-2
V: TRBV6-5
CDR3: CASSYSSGRVTGELFF

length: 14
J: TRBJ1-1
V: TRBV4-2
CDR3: CASSRFSMNTEAFF

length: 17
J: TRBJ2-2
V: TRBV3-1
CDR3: CASSPNGQGARNGELFF

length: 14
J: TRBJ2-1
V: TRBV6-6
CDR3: CASSYSTGGKEQFF

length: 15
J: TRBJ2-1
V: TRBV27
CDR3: CASSLTSGIYNERFF

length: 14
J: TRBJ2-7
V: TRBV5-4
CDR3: CASSEGLAAHEQYF

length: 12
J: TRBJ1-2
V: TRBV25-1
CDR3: CASSERGYGYTF

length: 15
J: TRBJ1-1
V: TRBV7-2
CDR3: CASSLAPPMNTEAFF

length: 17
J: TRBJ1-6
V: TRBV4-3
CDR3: CASSQDPRPLMNSPLHF

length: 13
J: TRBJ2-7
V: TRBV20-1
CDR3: CSARDSPGVEQYF

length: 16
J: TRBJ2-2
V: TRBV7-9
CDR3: CASSLGSTTNTGELFF

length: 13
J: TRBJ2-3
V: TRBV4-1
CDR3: CASSSRLGDTQYF

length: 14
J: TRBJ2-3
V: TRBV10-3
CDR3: CAITGTGRTDTQYF

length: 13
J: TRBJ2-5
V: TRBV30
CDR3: CAWTGHGEGTQYF

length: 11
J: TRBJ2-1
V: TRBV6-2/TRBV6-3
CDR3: CASSYPNEQFF

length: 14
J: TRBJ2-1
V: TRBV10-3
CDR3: CAISESAGDNEQFF

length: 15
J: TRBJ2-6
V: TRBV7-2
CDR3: CASSSPRSGANVLTF

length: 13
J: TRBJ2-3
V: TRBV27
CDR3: CASSLFSGDTQYF